This T cell receptor (beta chain) emerged from a study of shared clonotypes between healthy human individuals (dated by TCRdb to the early 2020s). Notes on the research overall: The cohort included a few men and a couple of women between 18 and 49 years of age. The study deeply sequenced blood TCR repertoires of about 5 healthy adults to estimate repertoire size and the extent of clonotype sharing between individuals. To increase sequencing depth and limit assay-specific biases, TCR repertoire library preparation and sequencing were carried out by different laboratories using diverse techniques. Per donor, leukapheresis produced somewhere between about 0.9 and 10 billion PBMCs. Study-level results and caveats: Sampling was limited to blood, and TCR repertoires in tissue likely differ from TCR repertoires in blood. The small number of donors limited the genetic and exposure-history diversity represented. Pairwise subsampling indicated that sequencing depth was expected to affect the degree of clonotype sharing among donors.

The donors were healthy, HIV-negative adults with no recently reported acute infections or vaccinations. Every donor was a Caucasian adult living in Nashville, Tennessee, USA. For unsorted samples, 100 million or so PBMCs were counted, and genomic DNA was extracted using the QIAamp DNA Blood Mini kit. Blood was collected by leukapheresis, and PBMCs were isolated by Ficoll-Histopaque density gradient centrifugation and then cryopreserved in liquid nitrogen vapor phase. As for this clone: Its antigen is currently not known. No base-level quality is on record; no much larger clone is a single base apart.

Using the deep immunoSEQ assay, multiplex PCR amplified TCR CDR3 regions from genomic DNA. Extracted genomic DNA from each cell subset was distributed evenly across all wells of several immunoSEQ 96-well plates, and each plate was treated as a replicate. For unsorted PBMC, around 300 ng genomic DNA, equal to 25,000 to 35,000 T cell genomes, was loaded into each replicate PCR. Genomic DNA from unsorted PBMC was sequenced over ten immunoSEQ deep assay plates. The purified libraries were quantified using a Qubit 3.0 fluorometer, sized with a Bioanalyzer 2100, and then quantified again using the KAPA Library Quantification kit. A separate single-read 150-cycle Illumina NextSeq 550 flow cell was used to sequence each immunoSEQ 96-well plate. The authors' analysis ran thus. The immunoSEQ output contained only junctional sequences without quality scores, so filtering could not match that applied to full-length reads. To assign V/J genes and CDR3, sequences were annotated against IMGT germline references using PyIR, a Python wrapper for IgBLAST v1.9. Reads with weak V/J assignments (E-value above 1e-6), missing CDR3, stop codons, out-of-frame junctions, or ambiguous translated residues were removed. V3J clonotypes were defined by identical inferred V gene, J gene, and CDR3 amino acid sequence. To compute the percentage overlap between repertoires, the number of shared unique clonotypes was divided by the size of the smaller repertoire. Repertoire richness was assessed with RTK rarefaction, the Chao1 estimator, and Recon v2.1 estimates of unobserved clonotypes. The clones in this table, taken by TCRdb from immuneACCESS, are in-frame only. Not every clone is retained; where verified, under half of the shortfall comes from an unresolved V gene, and the cause of the rest is unknown. The D gene and trimming were derived from the DNA, and the V and J assignments and clone size from that table. This sample holds approximately 470,000 clones; over 70% were observed only once. The ten largest account for about 13% of the sample.

From its cysteine to its phenylalanine, the CDR3 spans 14 amino acids. Only the CDR3 part of the read is kept: 42 bases, read in frame from the first base. The germline V gene provides CDR1 MGHRA and CDR2 YSYEKL. V loses 1 base of germline sequence and J loses 2 bases, and the interval between the two ends is 9 bases. Rearrangement joined TRBV4-1 to TRBJ2-7, with a tentative D call of TRBD1 or TRBD2, each matching 5 bases. This receptor was identified in a woman in her thirties or forties in good health. Some clones in this sample may be carry-over from other donors' samples. Material: PBMCs. The bases read TGCGCCAGCAGCCAAGTGCAGGGACCCTACGAGCAGTACTTC. This gives the protein CASSQVQGPYEQYF.